This T cell receptor (beta chain) was profiled in a study of cytomegalovirus exposure and HLA in healthy donors. The wider study: There were over 350 genotyped donors. Of these, roughly 84% fell in the genetic ancestry cluster associated with self-reported Caucasian donors.

In its sample, this clone was seen a few times. V trimming: 6 bases; J trimming: 1 base; junction bases outside the gene matches: 11. The CDR3 is made up of 16 amino acids. The germline gives CDR1 SEHNR, CDR2 FQNEAQ (reference sequence). Primers for the PCR totalled 60 Vbeta and 13 Jbeta. Measured with immunoSEQ multiplex PCR; TCRdb has only the in-frame clones, and not every one. Of some 89,000 clones listed, about three quarters were seen once; the top ten hold around 8.4%. Sequencing input: PBMCs. The chain combines TRBV7-9 with TRBJ1-1, with 7 bases aligning to TRBD1. The source of this sequence is a man between 60 and 75 years old in good health and CMV-seronegative. The CDR3, as DNA: TGTGCCAGCAGGCCCGACAGGGTTTTTGCGAACACTGAAGCTTTCTTT. This codes for CASRPDRVFANTEAFF.